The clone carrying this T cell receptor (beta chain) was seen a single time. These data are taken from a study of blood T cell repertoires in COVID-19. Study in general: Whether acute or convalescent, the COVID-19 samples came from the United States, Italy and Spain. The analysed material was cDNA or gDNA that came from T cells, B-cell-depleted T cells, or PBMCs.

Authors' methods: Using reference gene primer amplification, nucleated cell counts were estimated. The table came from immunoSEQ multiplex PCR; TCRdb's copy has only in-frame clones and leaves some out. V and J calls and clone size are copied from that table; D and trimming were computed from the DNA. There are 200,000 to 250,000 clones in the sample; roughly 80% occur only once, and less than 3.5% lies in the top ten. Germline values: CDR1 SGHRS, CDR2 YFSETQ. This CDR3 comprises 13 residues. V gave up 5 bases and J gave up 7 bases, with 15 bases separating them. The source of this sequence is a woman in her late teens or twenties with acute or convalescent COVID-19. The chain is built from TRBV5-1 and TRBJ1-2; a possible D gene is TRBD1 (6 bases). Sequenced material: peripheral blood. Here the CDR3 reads CASSSGGRAGYTF. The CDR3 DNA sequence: TGCGCCAGCAGTTCGGGGGGCAGGGCTGGCTACACCTTC. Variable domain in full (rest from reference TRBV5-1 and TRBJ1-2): KAGVTQTPRYLIKTRGQQVTLSCSPISGHRSVSWYQQTPGQGLQFLFEYFSETQRNKGNFPGRFSGRQFSNSRSEMNVSTLELGDSALYLCASSSGGRAGYTFGSGTRLTVV.